Shown below are 20 T cell receptor beta chains from a single sample sequenced in a study of cytomegalovirus exposure and HLA in healthy donors. PCR employed 60 Vbeta and 13 Jbeta primers. Measured with immunoSEQ multiplex PCR; TCRdb has only the in-frame clones, and not every one. The table lists 130,000 to 150,000 clones. The specimen sequenced was PBMCs. These receptors were taken from a man aged 35-49 years in good health and CMV-seronegative.

The chain joins TRBV10-3 to TRBJ1-2; tentatively, D is TRBD1 (5 bases). This CDR3 region has 13 residues. CDR1 and CDR2 (germline): ENHRY, SYGVKD. Trimming took 3 bases from V and 2 from J, leaving 7 bases between them. The CDR3 region is CAISDTGNYGYTF. The CDR3 region has the DNA TGTGCCATCAGTGATACAGGCAACTATGGCTACACCTTC.

The CDR3 loop reads CASSQSGGNTGELFF. DNA of the CDR3: TGTGCCAGCAGCCAAAGCGGGGGGAACACCGGGGAGCTGTTTTTT. This sequence joins TRBV4-2 and TRBJ2-2; 8 positions agree with TRBD2. The CDR3 contains 15 residues. Germline loops: CDR1 LGHNA, CDR2 YNFKEQ. J lost 1 base, V lost 2 bases, and 0 bases had no gene match.

This chain uses TRBV6-6 with TRBJ2-4; 11 bases match TRBD1. The V segment lost 2 bases and the J segment 6 bases; nucleotides outside the gene matches: 0. CDR1 is MNHNY and CDR2 is SVGAGI in the germline V gene (reference sequence). The CDR3 runs 14 residues. The CDR3 loop is CASSYGTGGNIQYF. In DNA, the CDR3 is TGTGCCAGCAGTTACGGGACAGGGGGAAACATTCAGTACTTC.

V and J are TRBV7-2 and TRBJ2-2, with D perhaps matching TRBD2 (6 bases). V dropped 1 base and J dropped 0 bases, with 6 bases sitting between them. The germline V gene encodes CDR1 SGHTA and CDR2 FQGNSA. This CDR3 is built from 15 residues. The CDR3 region has the DNA TGTGCCAGCAGCTTAGGGGGGGCGAACACCGGGGAGCTGTTTTTT. As protein: CASSLGGANTGELFF.

The CDR3: CAPAPYQGAVETQYF. CDR3 coding DNA: TGTGCCCCAGCCCCGTACCAGGGGGCGGTGGAGACCCAGTACTTC. The chain uses TRBV7-7 and TRBJ2-5, with TRBD1 matching 8 bases. V gave up 11 bases and J gave up 5 bases; unmatched junction bases: 16. This CDR3 region has 15 residues. Germline lookup yields CDR1 SSHAT and CDR2 FNYEAQ (reference sequence).

This chain links TRBV11-3 with TRBJ2-7; 10 positions match TRBD1. The CDR3 consists of 14 residues. The germline gives CDR1 SGHNT, CDR2 YENEEA. The trim removed 5 bases at V and 2 bases at J, leaving 3 bases unmatched. The CDR3 DNA reads TGTGCCAGCAGCCAAGGGACAGGGGCCTACGAGCAGTACTTC. Translating it yields CASSQGTGAYEQYF.

The chain couples TRBV5-6 to TRBJ1-4; D is possibly TRBD1 (5 bases). The CDR3 runs to 14 residues. From germline, CDR1 is SGHDT and CDR2 YYEEEE. V dropped 4 bases and J dropped 7 bases, with 14 bases sitting between them. The CDR3 DNA follows: TGTGCCAGCAGCCCACGCCGTACAGGTGAAAAACTGTTTTTT. Amino acid sequence: CASSPRRTGEKLFF.

V usage is TRBV6-1 and J usage is TRBJ2-7, with 8 bases that match TRBD1. Germline lookup yields CDR1 MNHNS and CDR2 SASEGT. V lost 3 bases and J lost 3; bases outside the gene matches: 13. The CDR3 extends over 17 amino acids. In nucleotides, the CDR3 is TGTGCCAGCAGTGATCTGGCGACAGGGGCATTCCTCTACGAGCAGTACTTC. Encoded protein: CASSDLATGAFLYEQYF.

As concerns this clone: The junction and the germline gene differ at one end; a read error may be behind it. The chain uses TRBV5-4 and TRBJ2-2, with 9 nucleotides matching TRBD2. Per the germline V gene, CDR1 is SGHNT and CDR2 is YYREEE (reference sequence). The length of the CDR3 is 16 residues. For the CDR3, the DNA is TGTACCAGCAGCTCCCGGCGGGGGGGGAACACCGGGGAGCTGTTTTTT. It translates to CTSSSRRGGNTGELFF.

The chain carries TRBV15 and TRBJ1-4; D remains unclear. In germline, CDR1 is LNHNV, CDR2 YYDKDF (reference sequence). Trimming left V 1 base short and J 0 bases short, with 12 bases between. The CDR3 is 17 amino acids. The CDR3 loop reads CATSRGSNSATNEKLFF. The DNA of the CDR3 is TGTGCCACCAGCAGAGGCTCTAATTCTGCAACTAATGAAAAACTGTTTTTT.

The chain has TRBV28 and TRBJ1-1, with D uncertain. The CDR3 covers 15 residues. V dropped 7 bases and J dropped 3 bases, with 18 bases sitting between them. The V gene's germline CDR1 is MDHEN and CDR2 SYDVKM. CDR3 in DNA: TGTGCCAGCAATAAGATTCGGACTCTGGACACTGAAGCTTTCTTT. Amino acids: CASNKIRTLDTEAFF.

J is TRBJ2-3 and V is TRBV6-5; 8 positions match TRBD2. CDR3 size: 15 residues. Germline lookup yields CDR1 MNHEY and CDR2 SVGAGI. V trimming: 5 bases; J trimming: 0 bases; junction bases outside the gene matches: 4. CDR3 in amino acids: CASSRGGASTDTQYF. The CDR3 coding sequence is TGTGCCAGCAGTCGGGGGGGGGCTAGCACAGATACGCAGTATTTT.

The CDR3 region has the DNA TGTGCCAGCAGTTACTATGGGACAGGGCGGGAGCAGTACTTC. Translating gives CASSYYGTGREQYF. The chain is built from TRBV6-5 and TRBJ2-7, with TRBD1 identical over 9 bases. Germline V gene lookup returns CDR1 MNHEY and CDR2 SVGAGI. This CDR3 comprises 14 residues. Losses at the gene ends were 1 base for V and 7 bases for J; bases not matched to a gene: 5.

The chain carries TRBV7-8 and TRBJ2-1, with 9 bases fitting TRBD2. The CDR3 sequence is 17 residues long. V trimming: 1 base; J trimming: 5 bases; junction bases outside the gene matches: 9. Germline V gene data show CDR1 as SGHVS and CDR2 as FQNEAQ. The CDR3 here is CASSLGWKRGEDNEQFF. The CDR3 DNA sequence: TGTGCCAGCAGCTTAGGGTGGAAGCGGGGGGAAGACAATGAGCAGTTCTTC.

The CDR3 protein is CSGGTGGETQYF. DNA of the CDR3: TGCAGCGGAGGGACAGGGGGCGAGACCCAGTACTTC. The V gene is TRBV29-1, the J gene TRBJ2-5; 12 nucleotides match TRBD1. CDR3 length: 12 residues. The germline gives CDR1 SQVTM, CDR2 ANQGSEA. V dropped 7 bases and J dropped 5; count of bases not matched to a gene: 2.

On this clone itself: Other DNA sequences in this specimen translate into the identical CDR3. V gene TRBV5-4 combines with J gene TRBJ1-6; D is possibly TRBD1 (6 bases). The CDR3 sequence is 14 residues long. Germline lookup yields CDR1 SGHNT and CDR2 YYREEE (reference sequence). Trimming cost V 1 base and J 9 bases, with 11 bases left between them. DNA for the CDR3: TGTGCCAGCAGCTTGCAGGGGCAGGGTTCACCCCTCCACTTT. It codes for CASSLQGQGSPLHF.

The V call is TRBV7-2, the J call TRBJ2-5, with 12 bases identical to TRBD2. This CDR3 spans 16 amino acids. CDR1 is SGHTA, CDR2 FQGNSA, per germline. Trimming at V came to 5 bases and at J to 2 bases, leaving 6 bases not matched to a gene. This CDR3 is CASSRSLAGGQETQYF. The DNA of the CDR3 is TGTGCCAGCAGCCGATCACTAGCGGGGGGTCAAGAGACCCAGTACTTC.

The chain uses TRBV21-1 and TRBJ1-5. TRBV21-1 is a pseudogene. This CDR3 is 14 amino acids long. The CDR3 here is CASPWGGCNQPQHF. The CDR3 region has the DNA TGTGCCAGCCCATGGGGAGGGTGCAATCAGCCCCAGCATTTT.

The chain joins TRBV4-2 to TRBJ1-1, with D possibly matching TRBD1 (5 bases). The CDR3 spans 17 residues. Germline assignment: CDR1 LGHNA and CDR2 YNFKEQ. V gave up 3 bases and J gave up 3 bases, with 20 bases separating them. The CDR3 spells CASSHTPGPGLDTEAFF. Here the CDR3 DNA reads TGTGCCAGCAGCCATACCCCCGGCCCAGGGCTAGACACTGAAGCTTTCTTT.

The CDR3 nucleotides are TGCGCCAGCAGCTTGAACGGACAGAGTACCGGGGAGCTGTTTTTT. Translating it yields CASSLNGQSTGELFF. V and J are TRBV5-1 and TRBJ2-2; TRBD1 might be the D (6 bases). The CDR3 has 15 amino acids. V lost 1 base and J 5 bases, leaving 12 bases between the germline ends. Germline V gene sequence: CDR1 SGHRS, CDR2 YFSETQ. The full variable domain, with the rest looked up from reference TRBV5-1 and TRBJ2-2, is KAGVTQTPRYLIKTRGQQVTLSCSPISGHRSVSWYQQTPGQGLQFLFEYFSETQRNKGNFPGRFSGRQFSNSRSEMNVSTLELGDSALYLCASSLNGQSTGELFFGEGSRLTVL.